This T cell receptor beta chain was found in a study of prognosis after radiotherapy for stage I lung cancer. About the research overall: While more than 5 patients had squamous cell carcinoma tumors, the tumors of some 13 were adenocarcinoma. Delivery of radiotherapy was by SBRT in 3 to 5 fractions at a biologically effective dose of at least 100 Gy.

This clonotype was counted at least ten times. The target antigen is unknown. The genomic DNA TCR beta CDR3 region underwent two rounds of multiplex PCR. During first-round PCR, primers specific to each TRBV and TRBJ gene were used. Via MiXCR, TCRdb re-called the multiplex PCR reads, giving one row per CDR3 protein. Among 20,000 to 30,000 distinct CDR3 sequences listed, about 40% were seen once. There are 16 residues in the CDR3. Germline loops: CDR1 SNHLY, CDR2 FYNNEI. The V and J ends lost 2 bases and 4 bases, in that order; junction bases with no gene match: 6. Study-wide findings and caveats: There was no determination made of whether the expanded TCR clones were tumor-specific.

Sequencing used PBMCs, obtained before or after stereotactic body radiation therapy (not recorded which). The chain recombines TRBV2 with TRBJ1-1; 11 bases match TRBD1. The clonotype originates from a donor older than 45 with non-small cell lung cancer. The CDR3 sequence is CASSERTGGAGTEAFF. CDR3 DNA sequence: TGTGCCAGCAGTGAAAGGACAGGGGGCGCGGGCACTGAAGCTTTCTTT.